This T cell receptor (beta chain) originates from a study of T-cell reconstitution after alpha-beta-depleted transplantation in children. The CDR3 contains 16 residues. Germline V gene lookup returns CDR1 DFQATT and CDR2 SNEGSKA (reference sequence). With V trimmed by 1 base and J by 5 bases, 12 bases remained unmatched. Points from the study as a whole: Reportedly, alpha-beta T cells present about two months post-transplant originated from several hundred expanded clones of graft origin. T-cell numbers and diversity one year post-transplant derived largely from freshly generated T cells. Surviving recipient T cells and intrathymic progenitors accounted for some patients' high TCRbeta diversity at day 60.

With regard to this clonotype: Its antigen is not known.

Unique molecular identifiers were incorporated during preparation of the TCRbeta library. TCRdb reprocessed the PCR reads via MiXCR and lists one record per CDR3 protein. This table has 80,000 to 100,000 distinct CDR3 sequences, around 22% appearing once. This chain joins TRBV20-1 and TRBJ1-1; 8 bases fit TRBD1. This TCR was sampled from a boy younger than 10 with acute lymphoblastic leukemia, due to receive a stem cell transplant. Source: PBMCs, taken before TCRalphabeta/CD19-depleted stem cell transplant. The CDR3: CSARGLGGQGGTEAFF. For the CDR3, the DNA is TGCAGTGCTAGAGGCCTTGGAGGACAGGGAGGTACTGAAGCTTTCTTT.